Detailed here is one TCR beta chain. Its antigen is currently unknown. The V end lost 5 bases, the J end lost 7 bases, and 17 bases lay between the germline ends. Germline V gene data show CDR1 as LNHDA and CDR2 as SQIVND (reference sequence). There are 14 residues in the CDR3. TCRdb's table, derived via immunoSEQ multiplex PCR, lists solely in-frame clones and lacks some. This table holds about 77,000 clones, more than 85% found once. The sample is drawn from a study of T cell responses to AZD1222 COVID-19 vaccine. General study findings and limits: Vaccine-related CD4 TCRs covered spike, predominating at 160-218 and 743-854. Rises in breadth and depth of Spike-specific TCRs came after two AZD1222 doses. Among those given AZD1222, only 5 to 7 were seropositive at baseline.

V gene TRBV19 combines with J gene TRBJ1-2; D perhaps matches TRBD1 (6 bases). This TCR came from an adult who received the AZD1222 COVID-19 vaccine. The sequencing here drew on peripheral blood, taken 28 days after the second AZD1222 dose. The CDR3 is CASSAAPGVGGYTF. For the CDR3, the DNA is TGTGCCAGTAGTGCCGCCCCAGGGGTAGGTGGCTACACCTTC.